This T cell receptor (beta chain) was documented in a study of blood T cell repertoires in COVID-19. Background on the study: Samples taken during acute and convalescent COVID-19 were collected in the United States, Italy and Spain. Nucleic acid was either cDNA or gDNA, and it came from T cells, B-cell-depleted T cells, or PBMCs.

The CDR3 runs to 11 residues. Per germline, CDR1 GTSNPN and CDR2 SVGIG (reference sequence). V was trimmed by 8 bases and J by 4 bases, leaving 12 bases between them. Original processing notes: Quantification of nucleated cells was approximated via reference gene primer amplification. The protocol was immunoSEQ multiplex PCR, while the TCRdb copy is restricted to in-frame clones and leaves out a portion. V, J and clone size are taken as reported in that table, and D and trimming were inferred from the DNA itself. The sample consists of tens of thousands of clones, around 90% of them appearing once. The chain couples TRBV30 to TRBJ2-7, with D perhaps TRBD2 (6 bases). Sequencing input: peripheral blood. This TCR was sampled from a man between 50 and 59 years old with active COVID-19. CDR3 sequence: CAAGRGYEQYF. For the CDR3, the DNA is TGTGCCGCAGGACGGGGGTACGAGCAGTACTTC.